The subject of this entry is one TCR beta chain. Its target is not known. The data derive from a study of high-grade serous ovarian cancer treatment subgroups. Points from the study as a whole: TCR relatedness rose with neoantigen level and trended with mutation load.

The CDR3 loop spans 13 amino acids. V was clipped by 6 bases and J by 4 bases, with 12 bases between them. Germline V gene lookup returns CDR1 WSHSY and CDR2 SAAADI. Libraries were prepared by immunoSEQ multiplex PCR; TCRdb keeps only in-frame clonotypes and omits some of them. Altogether roughly 5,300 clones are present, around 75% being singletons, with the ten largest covering roughly 5.2%. Tumor samples were taken before definitive surgery or chemotherapy. This receptor was obtained from a human patient with high-grade serous ovarian cancer. The gene calls are TRBV10-2 and TRBJ2-5, with unresolved D. The sample was tumor tissue. The CDR3 is CASSNGARETQYF. CDR3 in DNA: TGCGCCAGCAGCAACGGAGCCCGAGAGACCCAGTACTTC.